The 2 T cell receptor beta chains in this list originate from one sample, sequenced in a study of prognosis after radiotherapy for stage I lung cancer. Amplification of TCR beta CDR3 from genomic DNA used two-round multiplex PCR. Round one of PCR was performed, and it used primers specific to each TRBV and TRBJ gene. Each CDR3 protein gets one entry after TCRdb re-called the multiplex PCR reads with MiXCR. Of about 19,000 distinct CDR3 sequences in the sample, roughly 55% were seen once. The material was PBMCs, obtained before or after stereotactic body radiation therapy (not recorded which). The receptors originated from a donor aged 50 or older with non-small cell lung cancer.

This clonotype was seen ten or more times. The chain employs TRBV5-1 and TRBJ2-3; 8 bases match TRBD2. J lost 7 bases, V lost 2 bases, and 6 bases had no gene match. The CDR3 is 14 amino acids. Germline CDR1 is SGHRS and CDR2 is YFSETQ. DNA for the CDR3: TGCGCCAGCAGCTTCGATAGCGGGGCCAATACGCAGTATTTT. Its protein is CASSFDSGANTQYF. The entire variable domain, with the rest obtained from reference TRBV5-1 and TRBJ2-3, is as follows: KAGVTQTPRYLIKTRGQQVTLSCSPISGHRSVSWYQQTPGQGLQFLFEYFSETQRNKGNFPGRFSGRQFSNSRSEMNVSTLELGDSALYLCASSFDSGANTQYFGPGTRLTVL.

Comments on this clonotype: At one end, the junction sequence differs from germline, possibly due to a read error. The chain joins TRBV18 to TRBJ2-3; D is possibly TRBD1 or TRBD2 (5 bases each). There are 15 residues in the CDR3. Germline V lookup: CDR1 KGHSH, CDR2 LQKENI. In nucleotides, the CDR3 is TGTGCCAGCTCACGGGTTGGGGACCTAATGTATACTCAGTATTTT. This encodes CASSRVGDLMYTQYF. The full variable domain, in which reference TRBV18 and TRBJ2-3 provide the parts outside the CDR3, is NAGVMQNPRHLVRRRGQEARLRCSPMKGHSHVYWYRQLPEEGLKFMVYLQKENIIDESGMPKERFSAEFPKEGPSILRIQQVVRGDSAAYFCASSRVGDLMYTQYFGPGTRLTVL.